This T cell receptor beta chain is from a study of cytomegalovirus exposure and HLA in healthy donors. Overall study results and limits: Data from an earlier analysis indicated that most TCR beta V segments were productive either about 87% or about 30% of the time. A reported reduction in N-insertions relative to the approximately 600-donor mean was seen in an Asian-associated ancestry cluster in a later analysis.

The CDR3 spans 15 residues. With V trimmed by 2 bases and J by 0 bases, 4 bases remained unmatched. Germline-derived CDR1 and CDR2 are MDHEN and SYDVKM. Points on this clone: Its antigen is not known.

Both 60 Vbeta primers and 13 Jbeta primers went into the PCR. The method was immunoSEQ multiplex PCR; TCRdb's version includes in-frame clones alone and lacks a portion of them. Of about 160,000 clones in the sample, about three quarters were seen once. The TCR was taken from a female donor in good health and CMV-seronegative. The chain uses TRBV28 and TRBJ2-7, with 7 bases fitting TRBD2. Sequenced sample: PBMCs. CDR3 in amino acids: CASSLTSALSYEQYF. The DNA of the CDR3 is TGTGCCAGCAGTTTAACTAGCGCGCTCTCCTACGAGCAGTACTTC.